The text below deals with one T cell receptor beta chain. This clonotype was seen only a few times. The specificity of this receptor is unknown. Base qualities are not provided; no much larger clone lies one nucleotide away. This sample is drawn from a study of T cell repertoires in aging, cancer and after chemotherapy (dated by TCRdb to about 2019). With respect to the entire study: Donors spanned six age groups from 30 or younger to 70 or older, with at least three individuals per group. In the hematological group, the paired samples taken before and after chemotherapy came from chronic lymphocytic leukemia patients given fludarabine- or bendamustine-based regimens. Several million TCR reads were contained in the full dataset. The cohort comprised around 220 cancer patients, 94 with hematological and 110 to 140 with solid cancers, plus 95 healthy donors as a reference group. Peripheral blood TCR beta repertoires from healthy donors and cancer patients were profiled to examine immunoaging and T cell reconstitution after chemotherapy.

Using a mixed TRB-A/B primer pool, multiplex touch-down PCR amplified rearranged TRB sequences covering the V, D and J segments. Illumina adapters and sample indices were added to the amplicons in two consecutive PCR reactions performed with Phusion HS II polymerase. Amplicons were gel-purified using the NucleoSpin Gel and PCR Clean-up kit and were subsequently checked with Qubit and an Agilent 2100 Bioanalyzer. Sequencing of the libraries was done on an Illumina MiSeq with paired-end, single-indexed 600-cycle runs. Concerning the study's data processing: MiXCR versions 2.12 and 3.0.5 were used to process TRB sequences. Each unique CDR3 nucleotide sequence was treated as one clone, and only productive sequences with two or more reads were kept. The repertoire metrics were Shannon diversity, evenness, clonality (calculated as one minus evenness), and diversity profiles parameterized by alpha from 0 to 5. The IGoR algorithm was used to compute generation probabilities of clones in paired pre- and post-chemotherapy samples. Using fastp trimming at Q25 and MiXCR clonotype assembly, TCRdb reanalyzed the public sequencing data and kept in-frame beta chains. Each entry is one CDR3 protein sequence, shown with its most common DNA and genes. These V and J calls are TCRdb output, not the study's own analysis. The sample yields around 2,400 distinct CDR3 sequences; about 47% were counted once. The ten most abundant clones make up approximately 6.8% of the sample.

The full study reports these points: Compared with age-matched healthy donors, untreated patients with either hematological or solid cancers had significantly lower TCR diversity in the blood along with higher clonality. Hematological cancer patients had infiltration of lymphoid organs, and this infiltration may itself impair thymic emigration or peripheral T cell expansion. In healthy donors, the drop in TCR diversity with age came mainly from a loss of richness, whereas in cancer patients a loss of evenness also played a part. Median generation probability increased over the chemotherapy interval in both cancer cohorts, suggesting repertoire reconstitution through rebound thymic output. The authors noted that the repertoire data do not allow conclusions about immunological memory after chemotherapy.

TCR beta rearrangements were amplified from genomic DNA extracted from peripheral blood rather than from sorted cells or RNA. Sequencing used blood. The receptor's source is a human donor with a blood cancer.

The DNA is TGTGCCAGCAGTTTGAGCGGCGCCTCCACAGATACGCAGTATTTT. It codes for CASSLSGASTDTQYF. The sequence joins TRBV12-3 or TRBV12-4 to TRBJ2-3; perhaps TRBD2 is the D gene, with 5 bases matching. V is clipped by 3 bases and J by 2 bases, and the sequence between their germline boundaries is 12 bases long. From the cysteine through the phenylalanine, the CDR3 covers 15 amino acids. Just CDR3 DNA is preserved here, 45 bases in frame from base 1.